A selection of T cell receptor beta chains follows, all from one sample in a study of blood T cell repertoires in COVID-19. Some clones are missing from TCRdb's copy, which holds only in-frame ones; the method was immunoSEQ multiplex PCR. The sample gives 70,000 to 90,000 clones, 75% to 85% of which show up once; approximately 22% is in the top ten. The sequenced sample was peripheral blood. These receptors originate from a human donor in a cohort sampled during active COVID-19. The CDR3 runs from the conserved cysteine through the conserved F or W. D genes are given only for firm matches. Expanded clones get a size class; other rows say once, few or many, or leave the size out.

D | J | V | size | CDR3 | DNA
NA | TRBJ2-3 | TRBV2 | NA | CASRTGTQPTDTQYF | TGTGCCAGCAGAACTGGGACTCAACCTACAGATACGCAGTATTTT
NA | TRBJ2-1 | TRBV28 | NA | CASSPSGPVGNEQFF | TGTGCCAGCAGCCCCAGCGGCCCAGTCGGGAATGAGCAGTTCTTC
NA | TRBJ2-7 | TRBV3-1/TRBV3-2 | NA | CASSQTPVGSYEQYF | TGTGCCAGCAGCCAAACACCCGTGGGGAGCTACGAGCAGTACTTC
TRBD1 | TRBJ2-7 | TRBV11-1 | few | CASSLGQHSYEQYF | TGTGCCAGCAGCTTGGGACAGCACTCCTACGAGCAGTACTTC
NA | TRBJ2-5 | TRBV7-9 | NA | CASSFQETQYF | TGTGCCAGCAGTTTTCAGGAGACCCAGTACTTC
NA | TRBJ1-6 | TRBV11-2 | NA | CASSLGDTGYNSPLHF | TGTGCCAGCAGCTTAGGAGATACCGGTTATAATTCACCCCTCCACTTT
NA | TRBJ2-5 | TRBV6-5 | NA | CASSYSWAARPTQYF | TGTGCCAGCAGTTACTCGTGGGCAGCCCGCCCGACCCAGTACTTC
NA | TRBJ2-5 | TRBV27 | NA | CASSRRDIQETQYF | TGTGCCAGCAGTAGACGGGACATCCAAGAGACCCAGTACTTC
TRBD2 | TRBJ2-2 | TRBV19 | NA | CASSVGLAANTGELFF | TGTGCCAGTAGCGTAGGGCTAGCGGCGAACACCGGGGAGCTGTTTTTT
NA | TRBJ2-4 | TRBV5-1 | NA | CASSLAGLSRVQYF | TGCGCCAGCAGCTTGGCCGGACTCTCGAGGGTTCAGTACTTC
TRBD1 | TRBJ2-1 | TRBV5-1 | NA | CASSRDRDYNEQFF | TGCGCCAGCAGCCGGGACAGGGACTACAATGAGCAGTTCTTC
NA | TRBJ1-3 | TRBV11-2 | NA | CASSNSGEAGNTIYF | TGTGCCAGCAGCAACTCAGGGGAAGCTGGAAACACCATATATTTT
NA | TRBJ1-5 | TRBV10-3 | many | CAISDGLSYGGQFNQPQHF | TGTGCCATCAGTGACGGTCTATCATACGGGGGTCAGTTCAATCAGCCCCAGCATTTT
TRBD2 | TRBJ2-2 | TRBV9 | NA | CASSVRLAGPGELFF | TGTGCCAGCAGCGTAAGGCTAGCGGGACCCGGGGAGCTGTTTTTT
NA | TRBJ2-1 | TRBV28 | NA | CATGQPSNEQFF | TGTGCCACTGGGCAACCCAGCAATGAGCAGTTCTTC
TRBD1 | TRBJ2-7 | TRBV28 | once | CASSLRDSYEQYF | TGTGCCAGCAGCCTCCGGGACAGCTACGAGCAGTACTTC
TRBD2 | TRBJ2-5 | TRBV4-1 | NA | CASSRGLAGGLETQYF | TGCGCCAGCAGCCGGGGGTTAGCGGGAGGGTTGGAGACCCAGTACTTC
TRBD1 | TRBJ2-2 | TRBV24-1 | NA | CATSEGQGGTGELFF | TGTGCCACCAGTGAGGGACAGGGTGGCACCGGGGAGCTGTTTTTT
NA | TRBJ2-5 | TRBV25-1 | NA | CASSEAGSGWRQTQYF | TGTGCCAGCAGTGAAGCCGGGTCAGGGTGGAGACAGACCCAGTACTTC
TRBD2 | TRBJ2-1 | TRBV11-3 | NA | CASSSELAGSNEQFF | TGTGCCAGCAGCTCGGAACTAGCGGGATCCAATGAGCAGTTCTTC
TRBD2 | TRBJ2-1 | TRBV9 | NA | CASSVGSSGSVGEQFF | TGTGCCAGCAGCGTAGGCTCTAGCGGGAGTGTGGGTGAGCAGTTCTTC
NA | TRBJ1-3 | TRBV4-2 | NA | CASSQGYRVDGNTIYF | TGTGCCAGCAGCCAAGGGTACAGGGTTGATGGAAACACCATATATTTT
NA | TRBJ1-5 | TRBV11-1 | NA | CASSLVADQPQHF | TGTGCCAGCAGCTTAGTGGCAGATCAGCCCCAGCATTTT
TRBD2 | TRBJ2-5 | TRBV3-1/TRBV3-2 | NA | CASSQVAAGGSETQYF | TGTGCCAGCAGCCAAGTGGCAGCGGGAGGTTCGGAGACCCAGTACTTC
NA | TRBJ2-3 | TRBV28 | NA | CASSSPTPTDTQYF | TGTGCCAGCAGTTCACCCACACCTACAGATACGCAGTATTTT
TRBD2 | TRBJ2-7 | TRBV6-2/TRBV6-3 | NA | CASSYSSAGGHEQYF | TGTGCCAGCAGTTACTCGAGTGCGGGGGGACACGAGCAGTACTTC
NA | TRBJ1-3 | TRBV6-1 | NA | CASSEVGDTIYF | TGTGCCAGCAGTGAAGTAGGGGACACCATATATTTT
NA | TRBJ2-4 | TRBV21-1 | once | CASSLQGTKNIQYF | TGTGCCAGCAGCTTACAGGGAACCAAAAACATTCAGTACTTC
NA | TRBJ2-7 | TRBV11-2 | NA | CASSLAPGQTYEQYF | TGTGCCAGCAGCTTAGCCCCGGGACAAACCTACGAGCAGTACTTC
NA | TRBJ2-1 | TRBV29-1 | few | CSATGGDNEQFF | TGCAGTGCAACGGGTGGCGACAATGAGCAGTTCTTC
TRBD1 | TRBJ1-3 | TRBV7-2 | NA | CASSFGGTVSGNTIYF | TGTGCCAGCAGCTTCGGCGGGACAGTCTCTGGAAACACCATATATTTT
TRBD2 | TRBJ2-1 | TRBV5-4 | NA | CASSLGEGIYNEQFF | TGTGCCAGCAGCTTGGGGGAGGGGATCTACAATGAGCAGTTCTTC
NA | TRBJ2-1 | TRBV2 | NA | CASSEGQSSYNEQFF | TGTGCCAGCAGCGAAGGACAGAGCTCCTACAATGAGCAGTTCTTC